This TCR beta chain stems from a study of radiotherapy plus CTLA-4 blockade in lung cancer (dated by TCRdb to 2016 to 2018). For the wider study: Among enrolled patients, about 19% had an objective response and 25% to 35% reached disease control.

As to this clone: The clone's antigen remains unknown. The record has no base qualities; no much larger clone is one base away.

The CDR3 spans 14 residues, from the cysteine through the phenylalanine. CDR3 DNA only is kept here, 42 bases in frame from base 1. Taken from the germline V gene, the CDR1 and CDR2 loops are SGHDN and FVKESK. V drops 4 bases and J drops 4 bases, leaving 12 bases in between. The protocol used for the library was the immunoSEQ multiplex PCR assay. The source is immuneACCESS, and TCRdb retained only in-frame sequences with V and J called. Part of the clones is not carried over; for the studies checked, unresolved V genes explain less than half of this, and the remainder is unexplained. The table for this sample lists about 45,000 clones; around 63% of them were counted only once. The ten top clones hold 18% of the sample. Study-level results and caveats: Early dynamic changes in blood T cell clones, together with increased serum interferon-beta after radiation, were reported as the strongest predictors of response. After treatment with radiotherapy and ipilimumab, TCR clones that came from tumors expanded in the peripheral blood.

Focal radiation therapy combined with CTLA-4 blockade (ipilimumab) was tested in patients with chemo-refractory metastatic non-small-cell lung cancer. This sequence originates from a human donor with non-small cell lung cancer who had a partial response to radiotherapy plus ipilimumab. The sequenced sample was peripheral blood, obtained from a patient treated with radiotherapy plus ipilimumab. The chain is made from TRBV14 and TRBJ2-3, and perhaps TRBD2 as D gene, on 6 matching bases. The CDR3 protein is CASSRRLVPDTQYF. The sequence in DNA is TGTGCCAGCAGCCGCCGACTAGTCCCAGATACGCAGTATTTT.